Presented here are 31 T cell receptor beta chains from one specimen sequenced in a study of OX40 agonist ivuxolimab in advanced cancers. Method: immunoSEQ multiplex PCR; TCRdb's copy keeps in-frame clones and lacks some. The repertoire holds more than 85,000 clones, roughly 87% seen once, with 0.27% in the top ten. The input for sequencing was CD4+ or CD8+ T cells sorted from blood, taken in a trial of the OX40 agonist ivuxolimab. All receptors come from an adult with an advanced solid tumor such as melanoma, head and neck, liver or kidney cancer.

The V gene is TRBV5-6, the J gene TRBJ1-2; 11 nucleotides line up with TRBD1. Germline V gene data show CDR1 as SGHDT and CDR2 as YYEEEE. This CDR3 has 16 amino acids. V was pared by 4 bases and J by 5 bases, with 10 bases of the junction left unmatched. This chain's CDR3 is CASSAGTGGFGYGYTF. CDR3 sequence (DNA): TGTGCCAGCAGCGCCGGGACAGGGGGATTCGGGTATGGCTACACCTTC.

The J gene is TRBJ2-3, the V gene TRBV19; 11 nucleotides line up with TRBD2. The CDR3 extends over 17 amino acids. In germline, CDR1 is LNHDA, CDR2 SQIVND (reference sequence). The V and J ends lost 1 base and 4 bases, in that order; junction bases with no gene match: 7. For the CDR3, the DNA is TGTGCCAGTAGTATAGCATTGACTAGCGGGGACCCAGATACGCAGTATTTT. It yields the protein CASSIALTSGDPDTQYF.

The chain uses TRBV13 and TRBJ2-7, with D uncertain. Germline loops: CDR1 PRHDT, CDR2 FYEKMQ (reference sequence). The CDR3 spans 14 residues. Trimming removed 4 bases at V and 5 bases at J, with 15 bases between. CDR3 residues: CASSSGRYGNEQYF. The CDR3 nucleotides are TGTGCCAGCAGCTCGGGCCGTTACGGCAACGAGCAGTACTTC.

The CDR3 sequence is CATSRSPGTADSPLHF. CDR3 DNA: TGTGCCACCAGCAGATCTCCCGGGACAGCTGATTCACCCCTCCACTTT. The rearrangement uses TRBV15 and TRBJ1-6; 7 bases agree with TRBD1. The CDR3 consists of 16 residues. V was clipped by 2 bases and J by 8 bases; unmatched bases: 9. Germline CDR1 and CDR2: LNHNV and YYDKDF (reference sequence).

Only a few counts were recorded for this clone. Here the CDR3 reads CASSLNRGEAFF. The DNA for the CDR3 is TGTGCCAGCAGCTTAAACAGGGGTGAAGCTTTCTTT. The chain employs TRBV7-3 and TRBJ1-1; 7 positions match TRBD1. The CDR3 spans 12 residues. CDR1 SGHTA and CDR2 FQGTGA come from the germline V gene. V dropped 1 base and J dropped 7; count of bases not matched to a gene: 0.

The genes are TRBV7-2 and TRBJ1-5; D ambiguous. Trimming removed 4 bases at V and 3 bases at J, with 4 bases between. The CDR3 is 12 amino acids. CDR1 SGHTA and CDR2 FQGNSA come from the germline V gene. DNA for the CDR3: TGTGCCAGCAGCTCATACAATCAGCCCCAGCATTTT. It specifies CASSSYNQPQHF.

The chain is built from TRBV6-6 and TRBJ2-7; a possible D gene is TRBD2 (5 bases). The CDR3 totals 14 residues. From germline, CDR1 is MNHNY and CDR2 SVGAGI (reference sequence). The V and J ends lost 8 bases and 1 base respectively, with 15 bases between them. The CDR3 reads CASQWGSGSYEQYF. In DNA form, the CDR3 reads TGTGCCAGCCAATGGGGTTCGGGGTCCTACGAGCAGTACTTC.

The rearrangement links TRBV4-1 to TRBJ2-3; no firm D call. V was pared by 4 bases and J by 0 bases, with 8 bases between. This CDR3 comprises 14 residues. CDR1 is MGHRA, CDR2 YSYEKL, per germline. The CDR3 region has the DNA TGCGCCAGCAGCCCTATGGCTAGCACAGATACGCAGTATTTT. Its protein is CASSPMASTDTQYF.

The chain couples TRBV30 to TRBJ1-4, with TRBD1 matching over 11 bases. In germline, CDR1 is GTSNPN, CDR2 SVGIG (reference sequence). The CDR3 loop spans 14 amino acids. V was pared by 0 bases and J by 7 bases, with 1 base of the junction left unmatched. The CDR3 is CAWSVGTGGEKLFF. The CDR3 nucleotides read TGTGCCTGGAGTGTGGGGACAGGGGGTGAAAAACTGTTTTTT.

The chain is built from TRBV27 and TRBJ2-5; D remains ambiguous. This CDR3 has 14 residues. The V gene lost 1 base and the J gene lost 5 bases, with 11 bases spanning the gap. Germline V lookup: CDR1 MNHEY, CDR2 SMNVEV (reference sequence). CDR3 sequence reads: CASSLYLGQETQYF. CDR3 bases: TGTGCCAGCAGTTTATATCTAGGGCAGGAGACCCAGTACTTC.

DNA for the CDR3: TGTGCCTGGAATAGACAGAAGCCTCTGAACACTGAAGCTTTCTTT. Residues: CAWNRQKPLNTEAFF. The V gene is TRBV30, the J gene TRBJ1-1, with a weak D call TRBD1 (5 bases). CDR3 size: 15 residues. V was trimmed by 4 bases and J by 0 bases, leaving 15 bases between them. The germline V gene has CDR1 GTSNPN and CDR2 SVGIG (reference sequence). Looking up the rest from reference TRBV30 and TRBJ1-1 gives the full variable domain: SQTIHQWPATLVQPVGSPLSLECTVEGTSNPNLYWYRQAAGRGLQLLFYSVGIGQISSEVPQNLSASRPQDRQFILSSKKLLLSDSGFYLCAWNRQKPLNTEAFFGQGTRLTVV.

The V and J genes are TRBV7-2 and TRBJ1-4; D might be TRBD1 (5 bases). The CDR3 spans 15 residues. Germline V lookup: CDR1 SGHTA, CDR2 FQGNSA. Trimming removed 5 bases from V and 3 bases from J, with 13 bases in between. The CDR3 spells CASSPGGRANEKLFF. DNA of the CDR3: TGTGCCAGCAGCCCCGGGGGGAGAGCTAATGAAAAACTGTTTTTT.

The chain employs TRBV5-1 and TRBJ1-4; no reliable D call. V dropped 3 bases and J dropped 0 bases, with 12 bases sitting between them. CDR1 SGHRS and CDR2 YFSETQ come from the germline V gene. This CDR3 has 16 residues. CDR3 coding DNA: TGCGCCAGCAGCTCACGGATTGATGCAACTAATGAAAAACTGTTTTTT. Its translation: CASSSRIDATNEKLFF.

J is TRBJ2-3 and V is TRBV6-4; no reliable D call. Trimming took 4 bases from V and 4 from J, leaving 9 bases between them. CDR3 length: 13 amino acids. Germline values: CDR1 MRHNA, CDR2 SNTAGT. CDR3 protein: CASSASQADTQYF. The CDR3 DNA reads TGTGCCAGCAGTGCTTCCCAGGCAGATACGCAGTATTTT.

The chain is built from TRBV18 and TRBJ2-7, with a weak D call TRBD2 (5 bases). V was clipped by 2 bases and J by 0 bases, with 8 bases between them. The CDR3 spans 14 residues. Germline CDR1 reads KGHSH; CDR2 reads LQKENI. The CDR3 nucleotides are TGTGCCAGCTCACCAGGGGAGAGCTCCTACGAGCAGTACTTC. This codes for CASSPGESSYEQYF.

The genes are TRBV6-6 and TRBJ2-7; D uncertain. This CDR3 has 12 residues. V dropped 1 base and J dropped 5 bases, with 6 bases sitting between them. Germline CDR1 reads MNHNY; CDR2 reads SVGAGI (reference sequence). The CDR3 DNA reads as TGTGCCAGCAGTTACTTGGGCCACGAGCAGTACTTC. This codes for CASSYLGHEQYF.

The rearrangement joins TRBV6-5 to TRBJ2-5, with 8 bases aligning to TRBD1. The CDR3 is 13 amino acids. Germline V gene data show CDR1 as MNHEY and CDR2 as SVGAGI. V was pared by 6 bases and J by 5 bases, with 5 bases of the junction left unmatched. CDR3 in amino acids: CASSQGARETQYF. The CDR3 bases are TGTGCCAGCAGCCAGGGGGCGCGGGAGACCCAGTACTTC.

V is TRBV18 and J is TRBJ2-1; 7 positions match TRBD1. Losses at the gene ends were 2 bases for V and 2 bases for J; bases not matched to a gene: 9. Germline V gene data show CDR1 as KGHSH and CDR2 as LQKENI. This CDR3 spans 17 amino acids. CDR3 nucleotide sequence: TGTGCCAGCTCACCAATGGCGACAGGGATCGCCTACAATGAGCAGTTCTTC. It encodes CASSPMATGIAYNEQFF.

The chain links TRBV4-3 to TRBJ1-4, with D tentatively TRBD1 (5 bases). V dropped 0 bases and J dropped 5 bases, with 10 bases sitting between them. The CDR3 is 15 residues long. Germline CDR1 reads LGHNA; CDR2 reads YSLEER. The CDR3 reads CASSQDVWGNEKLFF. CDR3 DNA: TGCGCCAGCAGCCAAGATGTCTGGGGGAATGAAAAACTGTTTTTT.

This sequence joins TRBV27 and TRBJ1-4, with D uncertain. The germline gives CDR1 MNHEY, CDR2 SMNVEV (reference sequence). Deletions cut 2 bases from V and 5 bases from J, with 12 bases between. The CDR3 runs to 15 residues. CDR3: CASSLNLGGNEKLFF. The CDR3 nucleotides read TGTGCCAGCAGTTTAAACCTTGGAGGGAATGAAAAACTGTTTTTT.

V and J are TRBV27 and TRBJ1-1; D is unclear. Trimming left V 4 bases short and J 7 bases short, with 10 bases between. The V gene's germline CDR1 is MNHEY and CDR2 SMNVEV (reference sequence). There are 12 residues in the CDR3. DNA for the CDR3: TGTGCCAGCAGTTCTCGTTTTAATGAAGCTTTCTTT. Its translation is CASSSRFNEAFF.

This clone has only one observation. The V gene is TRBV19, the J gene TRBJ1-1; 9 bases match TRBD1. V shed 8 bases, J shed 3 bases, and the junction held 10 bases outside the gene matches. The CDR3 runs to 15 residues. CDR1 is LNHDA, CDR2 SQIVND, per germline (reference sequence). The CDR3 DNA reads as TGTGCCAGTTTAAACCCGGGACAGGGTGACACTGAAGCTTTCTTT. Encoded protein: CASLNPGQGDTEAFF. Full variable domain (rest looked up from reference TRBV19 and TRBJ1-1): DGGITQSPKYLFRKEGQNVTLSCEQNLNHDAMYWYRQDPGQGLRLIYYSQIVNDFQKGDIAEGYSVSREKKESFPLTVTSAQKNPTAFYLCASLNPGQGDTEAFFGQGTRLTVV.

The V and J genes are TRBV19 and TRBJ2-2; 7 bases line up with TRBD2. V lost 3 bases, J lost 6 bases, and 7 bases stayed unmatched. Germline V gene sequence: CDR1 LNHDA, CDR2 SQIVND (reference sequence). The CDR3 extends over 15 amino acids. The CDR3, as DNA: TGTGCCAGTAGTATGAGGGGAGGGGCCCCCGGGGAGCTGTTTTTT. Its protein product is CASSMRGGAPGELFF.

The sample holds one count of this clone. The chain is built from TRBV4-2 and TRBJ1-5; 8 bases map to TRBD1. J was trimmed by 4 bases and V by 4 bases; bases with no gene match: 3. Germline V gene data show CDR1 as LGHNA and CDR2 as YNFKEQ. The CDR3 loop spans 14 amino acids. The CDR3 DNA sequence: TGTGCCAGCAGCCTTCAGGGGGCAAATCAGCCCCAGCATTTT. Protein product: CASSLQGANQPQHF.

The chain is built from TRBV18 and TRBJ2-2; no definite D call. CDR1 is KGHSH, CDR2 LQKENI, per germline. The CDR3 sequence is 14 residues long. V lost 2 bases to trimming and J lost 0 bases, with 4 bases between them. In DNA, the CDR3 is TGTGCCAGCTCACCAGACACGAACACCGGGGAGCTGTTTTTT. Residues: CASSPDTNTGELFF.

The rearrangement links TRBV28 to TRBJ1-1; tentatively, D is TRBD1 (5 bases). V was clipped by 10 bases and J by 6 bases, with 12 bases between them. Germline values: CDR1 MDHEN, CDR2 SYDVKM. The CDR3 has 11 amino acids. CDR3 DNA sequence: TGTGCCATCGGGGGACGTGCTGAAGCTTTCTTT. Amino acids: CAIGGRAEAFF.

The DNA for the CDR3 is TGTGCCAGCAGCTTCATGAGTGTCGGGGAGCAGTACTTC. It codes for CASSFMSVGEQYF. The gene calls are TRBV11-2 and TRBJ2-7; D is ambiguous. V lost 3 bases and J 7 bases, leaving 13 bases between the germline ends. In germline, CDR1 is SGHAT, CDR2 FQNNGV. The CDR3 is 13 residues long.

This clone was observed once. V gene TRBV7-3 combines with J gene TRBJ2-4; 9 nucleotides align to TRBD2. J lost 11 bases, V lost 0 bases, and 5 bases had no gene match. The CDR3 covers 14 residues. Germline CDR1 SGHTA, CDR2 FQGTGA. The CDR3 spells CASSLTSGSYLQYF. For the CDR3, the DNA is TGTGCCAGCAGCTTAACTAGCGGGAGCTACCTTCAGTACTTC.

This clone came up once. The chain employs TRBV25-1 and TRBJ1-6, with 9 bases lining up with TRBD1. The CDR3 loop spans 15 amino acids. The V and J ends lost 4 bases and 10 bases, in that order; junction bases with no gene match: 8. Germline lookup yields CDR1 MGHDK and CDR2 SYGVNS. The CDR3: CASSVGTGSFSPLHF. The DNA of the CDR3 is TGTGCCAGCAGTGTGGGGACAGGGAGTTTCTCACCCCTCCACTTT.

This clone showed up just once. This chain links TRBV7-3 with TRBJ1-3; D is uncertain. Germline loops: CDR1 SGHTA, CDR2 FQGTGA. The CDR3 contains 16 residues. Trimming left V 2 bases short and J 4 bases short, with 15 bases between. CDR3 protein: CASSLGPVSSGNTIYF. The CDR3 DNA follows: TGTGCCAGCAGCTTAGGACCGGTGAGCTCCGGAAACACCATATATTTT.

This sequence joins TRBV10-3 and TRBJ2-5, with 14 bases aligning to TRBD2. V trimming: 10 bases; J trimming: 4 bases; junction bases outside the gene matches: 2. This CDR3 comprises 13 residues. Per the germline V gene, CDR1 is ENHRY and CDR2 is SYGVKD. The CDR3 here is CATGTSGGETQYF. DNA for the CDR3: TGTGCCACCGGGACTAGCGGGGGAGAGACCCAGTACTTC.